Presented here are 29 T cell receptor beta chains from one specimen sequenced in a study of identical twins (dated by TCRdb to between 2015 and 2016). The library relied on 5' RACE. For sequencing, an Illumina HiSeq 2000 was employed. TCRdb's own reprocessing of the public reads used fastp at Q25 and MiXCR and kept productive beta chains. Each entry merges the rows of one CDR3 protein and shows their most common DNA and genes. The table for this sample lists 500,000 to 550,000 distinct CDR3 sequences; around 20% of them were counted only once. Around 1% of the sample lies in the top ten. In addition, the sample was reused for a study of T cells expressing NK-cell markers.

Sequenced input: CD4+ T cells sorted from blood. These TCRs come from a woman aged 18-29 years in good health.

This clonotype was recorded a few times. The CDR3 coding sequence is TGCGCCAGCAGTATGAGCATTGGTGAGCAGTTCTTC. It is translated as CASSMSIGEQFF. The V call is TRBV5-1, the J call TRBJ2-1; the D is unclear. The V gene's germline CDR1 is SGHRS and CDR2 YFSETQ. This CDR3 region has 12 residues. With 5 bases removed from V and 9 bases from J, the gap between germline ends came to 12 bases.

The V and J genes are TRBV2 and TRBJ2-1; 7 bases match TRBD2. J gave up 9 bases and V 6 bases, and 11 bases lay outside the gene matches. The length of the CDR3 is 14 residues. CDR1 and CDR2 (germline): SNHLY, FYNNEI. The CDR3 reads CASRLTGGVTEQFF. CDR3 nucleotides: TGTGCCAGCAGATTGACGGGGGGAGTGACTGAGCAGTTCTTC.

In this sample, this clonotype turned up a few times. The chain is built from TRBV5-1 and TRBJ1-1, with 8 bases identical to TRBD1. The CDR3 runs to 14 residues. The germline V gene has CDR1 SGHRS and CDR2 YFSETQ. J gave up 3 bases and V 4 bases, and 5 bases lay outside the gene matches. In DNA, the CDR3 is TGCGCCAGCAGCGTGGAGACAGGGGACACTGAAGCTTTCTTT. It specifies CASSVETGDTEAFF.

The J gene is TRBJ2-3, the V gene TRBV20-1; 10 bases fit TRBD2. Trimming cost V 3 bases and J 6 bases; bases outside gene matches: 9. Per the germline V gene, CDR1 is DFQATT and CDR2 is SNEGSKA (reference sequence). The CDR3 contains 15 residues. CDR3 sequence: CSASGASGSGDTQYF. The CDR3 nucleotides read TGCAGTGCTAGCGGTGCTAGCGGGAGTGGGGATACGCAGTATTTT.

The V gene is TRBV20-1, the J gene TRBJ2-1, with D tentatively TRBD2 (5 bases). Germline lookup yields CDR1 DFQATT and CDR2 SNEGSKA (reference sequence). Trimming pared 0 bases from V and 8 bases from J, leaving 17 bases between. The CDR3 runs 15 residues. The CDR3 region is CSAREVGRRKDEQFF. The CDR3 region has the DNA TGCAGTGCTAGAGAGGTGGGCCGGAGGAAAGATGAGCAGTTCTTC.

As DNA, the CDR3 is TGTGCCAGCAGCGTAGCCAGACACTCCTACGAGCAGTACTTC. It specifies CASSVARHSYEQYF. This chain uses TRBV9 with TRBJ2-7; D gene uncertain. V was cut by 0 bases and J by 0 bases, with 7 bases left in between. The germline V gene encodes CDR1 SGDLS and CDR2 YYNGEE. CDR3 length equals 14 residues.

The CDR3 protein is CASSWNRDPPRYEQYF. For the CDR3, the DNA is TGTGCCAGCAGTTGGAACAGGGACCCTCCTCGATACGAGCAGTACTTC. V is TRBV12-3 or TRBV12-4 and J is TRBJ2-7; TRBD1 is a possible D gene (6 bases). The CDR3 runs to 16 residues. V dropped 4 bases and J dropped 4 bases, with 20 bases sitting between them.

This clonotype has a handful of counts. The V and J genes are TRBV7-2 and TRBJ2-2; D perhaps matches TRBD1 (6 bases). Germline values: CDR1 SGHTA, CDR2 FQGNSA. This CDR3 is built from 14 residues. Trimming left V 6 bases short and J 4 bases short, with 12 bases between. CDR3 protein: CASSRQVGTGELFF. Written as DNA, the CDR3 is TGTGCCAGCAGTAGACAGGTTGGCACCGGGGAGCTGTTTTTT.

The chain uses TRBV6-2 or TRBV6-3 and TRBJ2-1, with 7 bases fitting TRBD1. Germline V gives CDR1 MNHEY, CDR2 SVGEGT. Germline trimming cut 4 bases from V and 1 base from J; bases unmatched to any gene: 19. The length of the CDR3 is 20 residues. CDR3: CASSFRLGTVPSSSYNEQFF. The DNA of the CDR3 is TGTGCCAGCAGTTTCCGCCTGGGGACAGTTCCCTCATCTTCCTACAATGAGCAGTTCTTC.

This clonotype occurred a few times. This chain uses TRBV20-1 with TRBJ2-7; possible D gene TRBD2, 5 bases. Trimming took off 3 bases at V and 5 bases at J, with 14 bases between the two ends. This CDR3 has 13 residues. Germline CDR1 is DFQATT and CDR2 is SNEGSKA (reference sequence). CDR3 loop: CSASWQEENEQYF. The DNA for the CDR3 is TGCAGTGCTAGCTGGCAGGAGGAAAACGAGCAGTACTTC.

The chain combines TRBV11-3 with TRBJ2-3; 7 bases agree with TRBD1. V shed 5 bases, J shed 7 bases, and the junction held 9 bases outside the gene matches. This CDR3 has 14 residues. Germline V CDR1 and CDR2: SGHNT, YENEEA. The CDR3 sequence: CASSPPGGVNTQYF. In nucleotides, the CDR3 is TGTGCCAGCAGCCCGCCAGGGGGTGTTAATACGCAGTATTTT.

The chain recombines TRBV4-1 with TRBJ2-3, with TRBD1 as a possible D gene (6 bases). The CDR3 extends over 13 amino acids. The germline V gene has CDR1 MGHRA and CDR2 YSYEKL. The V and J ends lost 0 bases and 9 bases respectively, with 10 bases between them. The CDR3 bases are TGCGCCAGCAGCCAAGATCAGGGACACACGCAGTATTTT. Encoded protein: CASSQDQGHTQYF.

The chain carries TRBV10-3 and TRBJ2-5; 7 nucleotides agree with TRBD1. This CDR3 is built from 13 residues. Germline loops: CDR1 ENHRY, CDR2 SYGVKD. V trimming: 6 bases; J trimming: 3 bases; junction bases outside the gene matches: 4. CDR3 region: CAIRRQGEETQYF. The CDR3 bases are TGTGCCATCAGGCGACAGGGCGAAGAGACCCAGTACTTC.

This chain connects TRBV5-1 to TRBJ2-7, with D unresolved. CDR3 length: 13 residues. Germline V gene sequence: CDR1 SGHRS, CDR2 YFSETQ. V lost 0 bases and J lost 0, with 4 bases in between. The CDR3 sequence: CASSLALSYEQYF. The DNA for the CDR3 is TGCGCCAGCAGCTTGGCCCTCTCCTACGAGCAGTACTTC.

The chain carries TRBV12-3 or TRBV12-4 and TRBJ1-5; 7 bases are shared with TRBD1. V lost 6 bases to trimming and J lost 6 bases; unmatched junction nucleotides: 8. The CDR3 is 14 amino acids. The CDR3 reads CASRLGGTGQPQHF. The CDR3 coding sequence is TGTGCCAGCAGACTAGGGGGCACGGGTCAGCCCCAGCATTTT.

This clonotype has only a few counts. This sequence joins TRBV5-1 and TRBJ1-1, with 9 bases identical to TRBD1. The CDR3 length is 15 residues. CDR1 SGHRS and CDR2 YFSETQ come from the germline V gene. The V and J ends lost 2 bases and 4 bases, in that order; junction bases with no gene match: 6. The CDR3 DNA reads TGCGCCAGCAGCTTTCGGACAGGGGTGGGCACTGAAGCTTTCTTT. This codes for CASSFRTGVGTEAFF.

The CDR3 DNA sequence: TGCGCCAGCAGCTTGGAAGGAGGGGAAGATACGCAGTATTTT. Protein sequence: CASSLEGGEDTQYF. The V gene is TRBV5-1, the J gene TRBJ2-3, with a tentative D call TRBD2 (6 bases). Trimming took 0 bases from V and 5 from J, leaving 10 bases between them. Germline V lookup: CDR1 SGHRS, CDR2 YFSETQ. The CDR3 has 14 amino acids.

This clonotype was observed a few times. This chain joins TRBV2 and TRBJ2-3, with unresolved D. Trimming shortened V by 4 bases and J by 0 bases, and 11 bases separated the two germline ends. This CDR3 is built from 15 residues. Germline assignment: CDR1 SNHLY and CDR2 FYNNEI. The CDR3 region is CASSGRMSSTDTQYF. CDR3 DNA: TGTGCCAGCAGTGGCCGGATGAGTAGCACAGATACGCAGTATTTT.

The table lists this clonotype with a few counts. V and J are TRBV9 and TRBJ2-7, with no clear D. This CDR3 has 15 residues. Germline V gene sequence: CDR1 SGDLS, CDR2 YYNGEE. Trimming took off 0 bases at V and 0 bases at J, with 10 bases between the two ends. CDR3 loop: CASSVAQGLSYEQYF. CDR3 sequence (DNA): TGTGCCAGCAGCGTAGCCCAAGGGCTCTCCTACGAGCAGTACTTC.

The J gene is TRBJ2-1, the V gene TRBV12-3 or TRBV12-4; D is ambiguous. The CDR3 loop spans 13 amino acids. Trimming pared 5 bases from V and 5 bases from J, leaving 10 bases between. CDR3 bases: TGTGCCAGCAGTCTCTCCCCCCACAATGAGCAGTTCTTC. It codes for CASSLSPHNEQFF.

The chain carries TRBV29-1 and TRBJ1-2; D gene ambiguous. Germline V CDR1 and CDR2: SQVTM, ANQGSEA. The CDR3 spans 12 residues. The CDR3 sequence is CRAGGIGYGYTF. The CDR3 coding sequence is TGCAGGGCGGGAGGAATTGGCTATGGCTACACCTTC. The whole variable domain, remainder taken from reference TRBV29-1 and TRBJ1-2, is SAVISQKPSRDICQRGTSLTIQCQVDSQVTMMFWYRQQPGQSLTLIATANQGSEATYESGFVIDKFPISRPNLTFSTLTVSNMSPEDSSIYLCRAGGIGYGYTFGSGTRLTVV.

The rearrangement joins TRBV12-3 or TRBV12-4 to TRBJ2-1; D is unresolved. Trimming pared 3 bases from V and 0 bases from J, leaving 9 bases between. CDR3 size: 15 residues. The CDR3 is CASSFRMSSYNEQFF. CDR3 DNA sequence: TGTGCCAGCAGTTTTAGGATGAGCTCCTACAATGAGCAGTTCTTC.

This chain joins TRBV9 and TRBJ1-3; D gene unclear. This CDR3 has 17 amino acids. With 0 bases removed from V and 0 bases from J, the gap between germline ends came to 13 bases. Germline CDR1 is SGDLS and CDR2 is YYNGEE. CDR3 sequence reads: CASSVGQGILSGNTIYF. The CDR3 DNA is TGTGCCAGCAGCGTAGGTCAAGGGATCCTCTCTGGAAACACCATATATTTT.

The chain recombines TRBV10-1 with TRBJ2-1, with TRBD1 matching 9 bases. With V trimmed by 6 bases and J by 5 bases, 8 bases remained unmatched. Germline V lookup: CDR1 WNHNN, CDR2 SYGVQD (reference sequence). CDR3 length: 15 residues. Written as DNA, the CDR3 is TGCGCCAGCAGAGCCGGGACAGGGTCTAACAATGAGCAGTTCTTC. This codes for CASRAGTGSNNEQFF.

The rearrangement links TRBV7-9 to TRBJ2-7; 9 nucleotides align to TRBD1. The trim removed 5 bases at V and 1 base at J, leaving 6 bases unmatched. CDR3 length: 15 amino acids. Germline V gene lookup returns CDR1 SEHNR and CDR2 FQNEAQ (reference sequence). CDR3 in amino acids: CASSLRTGVSYEQYF. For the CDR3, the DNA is TGTGCCAGCAGCCTAAGGACAGGGGTTTCCTACGAGCAGTACTTC.

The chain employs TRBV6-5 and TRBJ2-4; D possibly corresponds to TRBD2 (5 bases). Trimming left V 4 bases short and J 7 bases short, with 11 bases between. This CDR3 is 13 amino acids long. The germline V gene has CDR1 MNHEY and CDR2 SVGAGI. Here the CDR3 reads CASSWRPGNIQYF. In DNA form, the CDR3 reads TGTGCCAGCAGTTGGCGCCCGGGGAACATTCAGTACTTC.

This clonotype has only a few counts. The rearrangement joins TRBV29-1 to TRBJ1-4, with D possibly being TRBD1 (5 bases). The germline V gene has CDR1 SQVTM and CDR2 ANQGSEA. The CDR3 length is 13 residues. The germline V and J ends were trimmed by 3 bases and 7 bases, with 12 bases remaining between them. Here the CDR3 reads CSVEAAGTEKLFF. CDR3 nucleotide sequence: TGCAGCGTTGAGGCGGCAGGGACTGAAAAACTGTTTTTT. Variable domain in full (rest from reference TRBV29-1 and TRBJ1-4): SAVISQKPSRDICQRGTSLTIQCQVDSQVTMMFWYRQQPGQSLTLIATANQGSEATYESGFVIDKFPISRPNLTFSTLTVSNMSPEDSSIYLCSVEAAGTEKLFFGSGTQLSVL.

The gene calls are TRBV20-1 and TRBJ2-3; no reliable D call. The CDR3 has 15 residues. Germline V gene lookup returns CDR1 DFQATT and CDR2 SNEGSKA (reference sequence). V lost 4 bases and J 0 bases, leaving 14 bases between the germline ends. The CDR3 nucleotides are TGCAGTGCTAACGTAAGAGCCTCCAGCACAGATACGCAGTATTTT. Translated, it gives CSANVRASSTDTQYF.

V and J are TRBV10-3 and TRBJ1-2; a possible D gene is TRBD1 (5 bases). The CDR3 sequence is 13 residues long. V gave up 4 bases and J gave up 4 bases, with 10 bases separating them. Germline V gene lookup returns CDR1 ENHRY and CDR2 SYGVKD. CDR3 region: CAISGGLFYGYTF. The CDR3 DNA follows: TGTGCCATCAGTGGGGGCCTTTTCTATGGCTACACCTTC.